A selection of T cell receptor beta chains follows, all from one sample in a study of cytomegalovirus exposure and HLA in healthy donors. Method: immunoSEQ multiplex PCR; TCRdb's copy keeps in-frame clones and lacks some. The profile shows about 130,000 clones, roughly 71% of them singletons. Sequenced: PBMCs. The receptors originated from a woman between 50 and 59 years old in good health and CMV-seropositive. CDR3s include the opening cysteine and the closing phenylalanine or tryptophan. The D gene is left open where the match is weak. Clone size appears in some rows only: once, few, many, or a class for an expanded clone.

cdr3_aa: CASSSRRTQSSYEQYF; cdr3_nt: TGTGCCAGCAGCTCCCGGAGGACCCAAAGCTCCTACGAGCAGTACTTC; cdr3_length: 16; d_call: .; j_call: TRBJ2-7; clone_size: .; v_call: TRBV7-2
cdr3_aa: CASWRPGRVLMDNYGYTF; cdr3_nt: TGTGCCAGCTGGCGGCCGGGAAGAGTATTGATGGATAATTATGGCTACACCTTC; cdr3_length: 18; d_call: .; j_call: TRBJ1-2; clone_size: .; v_call: TRBV2
cdr3_aa: CASSGQGIANSPLHF; cdr3_nt: TGTGCCAGCAGTGGCCAGGGAATTGCTAATTCACCCCTCCACTTT; cdr3_length: 15; d_call: .; j_call: TRBJ1-6; clone_size: once; v_call: TRBV27
cdr3_aa: CASSPGTAGNTIYF; cdr3_nt: TGCGCCAGCAGCCCCGGGACAGCTGGAAACACCATATATTTT; cdr3_length: 14; d_call: TRBD1; j_call: TRBJ1-3; clone_size: .; v_call: TRBV5-1
cdr3_aa: CASSFLTVYGYTF; cdr3_nt: TGTGCCAGCAGCTTTTTGACAGTCTATGGCTACACCTTC; cdr3_length: 13; d_call: .; j_call: TRBJ1-2; clone_size: .; v_call: TRBV5-8
cdr3_aa: CASSETGRQETQYF; cdr3_nt: TGTGCCAGCAGTGAAACAGGGCGCCAAGAGACCCAGTACTTC; cdr3_length: 14; d_call: .; j_call: TRBJ2-5; clone_size: .; v_call: TRBV6-1
cdr3_aa: CAWSVALGTGANQPQHF; cdr3_nt: TGTGCCTGGAGTGTAGCCCTGGGGACAGGGGCAAATCAGCCCCAGCATTTT; cdr3_length: 17; d_call: TRBD1; j_call: TRBJ1-5; clone_size: .; v_call: TRBV30
cdr3_aa: CASSQGPETTQYF; cdr3_nt: TGCGCCAGCAGTCAGGGCCCCGAGACGACCCAGTACTTC; cdr3_length: 13; d_call: .; j_call: TRBJ2-5; clone_size: .; v_call: TRBV10-2
cdr3_aa: CASSRSSTGGMNTEAFF; cdr3_nt: TGTGCCAGCAGCCGATCATCGACAGGGGGAATGAACACTGAAGCTTTCTTT; cdr3_length: 17; d_call: TRBD1; j_call: TRBJ1-1; clone_size: .; v_call: TRBV7-9
cdr3_aa: CASSVGQGTHQPQHF; cdr3_nt: TGCGCCAGCAGCGTAGGACAGGGCACTCATCAGCCCCAGCATTTT; cdr3_length: 15; d_call: TRBD1; j_call: TRBJ1-5; clone_size: .; v_call: TRBV5-1
cdr3_aa: CASSITGGYEQYF; cdr3_nt: TGCGCCAGCAGTATAACGGGAGGATACGAGCAGTACTTC; cdr3_length: 13; d_call: TRBD2; j_call: TRBJ2-7; clone_size: .; v_call: TRBV5-1
cdr3_aa: CASSEGQMSSYNSPLHF; cdr3_nt: TGTGCCAGCAGCGAGGGACAGATGAGCTCCTATAATTCACCCCTCCACTTT; cdr3_length: 17; d_call: TRBD1; j_call: TRBJ1-6; clone_size: .; v_call: TRBV9
cdr3_aa: CASSLGSGKETQYF; cdr3_nt: TGTGCCAGCAGCTTAGGTTCAGGAAAGGAGACCCAGTACTTC; cdr3_length: 14; d_call: .; j_call: TRBJ2-5; clone_size: .; v_call: TRBV7-8
cdr3_aa: CASSAANYGYTF; cdr3_nt: TGTGCCAGCAGTGCGGCCAACTATGGCTACACCTTC; cdr3_length: 12; d_call: .; j_call: TRBJ1-2; clone_size: .; v_call: TRBV5-5
cdr3_aa: CATSRGGLAPFF; cdr3_nt: TGTGCCACCAGCAGAGGGGGACTAGCTCCGTTCTTC; cdr3_length: 12; d_call: TRBD2; j_call: TRBJ2-1; clone_size: .; v_call: TRBV15
cdr3_aa: CASSDTGGIYNEQFF; cdr3_nt: TGTGCCAGCAGTGATACAGGGGGTATCTACAATGAGCAGTTCTTC; cdr3_length: 15; d_call: TRBD1; j_call: TRBJ2-1; clone_size: .; v_call: TRBV6-1
cdr3_aa: CASSVGGNNEQFF; cdr3_nt: TGTGCCAGCAGCGTCGGGGGAAACAATGAGCAGTTCTTC; cdr3_length: 13; d_call: .; j_call: TRBJ2-1; clone_size: .; v_call: TRBV7-3
cdr3_aa: CASSLSKSGKLFF; cdr3_nt: TGTGCCAGCAGTTTATCGAAATCCGGGAAACTGTTTTTT; cdr3_length: 13; d_call: .; j_call: TRBJ1-4; clone_size: .; v_call: TRBV27
cdr3_aa: CASSEVTGEWYGYTF; cdr3_nt: TGTGCCAGCAGTGAGGTTACAGGGGAATGGTATGGCTACACCTTC; cdr3_length: 15; d_call: TRBD1; j_call: TRBJ1-2; clone_size: .; v_call: TRBV2
cdr3_aa: CASSQDPKLEQFF; cdr3_nt: TGTGCCAGCAGCCAAGATCCTAAACTCGAGCAGTTCTTC; cdr3_length: 13; d_call: .; j_call: TRBJ2-1; clone_size: .; v_call: TRBV4-2
cdr3_aa: CASSILNGGLSSTDTQYF; cdr3_nt: TGTGCCAGCAGCATACTCAACGGGGGGTTAAGTAGCACAGATACGCAGTATTTT; cdr3_length: 18; d_call: TRBD2; j_call: TRBJ2-3; clone_size: .; v_call: TRBV27
cdr3_aa: CASSLWSGGFNEQYF; cdr3_nt: TGCGCCAGCAGCTTGTGGTCAGGGGGCTTCAACGAGCAGTACTTC; cdr3_length: 15; d_call: TRBD1; j_call: TRBJ2-7; clone_size: .; v_call: TRBV5-1